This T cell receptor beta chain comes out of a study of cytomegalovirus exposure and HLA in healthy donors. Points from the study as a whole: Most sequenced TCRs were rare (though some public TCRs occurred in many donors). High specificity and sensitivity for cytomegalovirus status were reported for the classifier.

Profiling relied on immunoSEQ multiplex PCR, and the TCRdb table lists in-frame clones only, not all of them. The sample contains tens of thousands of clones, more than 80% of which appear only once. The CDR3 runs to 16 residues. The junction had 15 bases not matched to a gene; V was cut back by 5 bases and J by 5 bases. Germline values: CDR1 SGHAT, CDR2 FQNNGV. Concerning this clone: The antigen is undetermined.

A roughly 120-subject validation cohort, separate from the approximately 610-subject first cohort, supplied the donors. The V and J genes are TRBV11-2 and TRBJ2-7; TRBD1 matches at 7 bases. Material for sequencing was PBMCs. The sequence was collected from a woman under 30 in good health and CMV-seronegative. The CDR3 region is CASSELTRGRIHEQYF. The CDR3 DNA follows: TGTGCCAGCAGCGAATTAACAAGGGGGCGCATCCACGAGCAGTACTTC.